This note documents a single T cell receptor (beta chain) sequence. Its antigen remains unidentified. The CDR3 is made up of 16 amino acids. Germline values: CDR1 SEHNR, CDR2 FQNEAQ (reference sequence). V was trimmed by 1 base and J by 2 bases, leaving 12 bases between them. The sample belongs to a study of graft-versus-host responses after intestinal transplantation. Study results and limitations: Recipient marrow harbored GvH clones, some of which surfaced first in ileum or blood. Some patients had graft-donor T cell macrochimerism. In their allografts, the ratios of graft-versus-host to host-versus-graft T cell clones were high.

Libraries were prepared by immunoSEQ multiplex PCR; TCRdb keeps only in-frame clonotypes and omits some of them. The table has tens of thousands of clones, 90% seen once. Sample: unstimulated CD8+ T cells sorted from spleen or lymph node cells, taken before transplant. The TCR was taken from a human donor who was the organ donor for an intestinal transplant. The V gene is TRBV7-9, the J gene TRBJ2-1; maybe TRBD1 (5 bases). The CDR3 DNA is TGTGCCAGCAGCTTAGGTAGGGGCTTTCCCTACAATGAGCAGTTCTTC. Its protein product is CASSLGRGFPYNEQFF.